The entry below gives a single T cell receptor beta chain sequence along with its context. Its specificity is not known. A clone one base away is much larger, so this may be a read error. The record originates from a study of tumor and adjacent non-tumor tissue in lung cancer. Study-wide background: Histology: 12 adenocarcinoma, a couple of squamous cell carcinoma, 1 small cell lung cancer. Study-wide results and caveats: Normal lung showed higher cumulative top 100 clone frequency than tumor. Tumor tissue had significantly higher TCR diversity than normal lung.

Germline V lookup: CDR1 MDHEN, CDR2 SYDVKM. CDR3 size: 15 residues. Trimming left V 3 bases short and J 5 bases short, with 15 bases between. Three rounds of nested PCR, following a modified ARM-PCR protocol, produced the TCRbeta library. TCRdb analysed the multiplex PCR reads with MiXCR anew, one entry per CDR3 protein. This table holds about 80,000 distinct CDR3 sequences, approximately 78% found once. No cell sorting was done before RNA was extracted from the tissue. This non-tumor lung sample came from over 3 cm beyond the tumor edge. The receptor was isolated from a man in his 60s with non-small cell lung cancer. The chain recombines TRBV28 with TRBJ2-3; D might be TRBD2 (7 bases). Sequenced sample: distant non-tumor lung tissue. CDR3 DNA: TGTGCCAGCAGTTTCCCTGGGGGGGCTGGAGATACGCAGTATTTT. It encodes CASSFPGGAGDTQYF. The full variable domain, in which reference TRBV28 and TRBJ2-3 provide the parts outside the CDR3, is DVKVTQSSRYLVKRTGEKVFLECVQDMDHENMFWYRQDPGLGLRLIYFSYDVKMKEKGDIPEGYSVSREKKERFSLILESASTNQTSMYLCASSFPGGAGDTQYFGPGTRLTVL.